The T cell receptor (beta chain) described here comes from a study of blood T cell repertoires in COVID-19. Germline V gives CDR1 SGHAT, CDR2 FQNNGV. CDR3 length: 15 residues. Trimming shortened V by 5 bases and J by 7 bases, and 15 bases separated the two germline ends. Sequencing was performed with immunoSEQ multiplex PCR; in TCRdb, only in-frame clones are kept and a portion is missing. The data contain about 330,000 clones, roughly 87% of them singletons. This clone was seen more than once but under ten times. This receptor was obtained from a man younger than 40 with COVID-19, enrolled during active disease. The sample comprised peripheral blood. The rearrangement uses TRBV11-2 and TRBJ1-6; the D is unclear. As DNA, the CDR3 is TGTGCCAGCAGCCGGGGATCGTGGAGCAATTCACCCCTCCACTTT. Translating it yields CASSRGSWSNSPLHF. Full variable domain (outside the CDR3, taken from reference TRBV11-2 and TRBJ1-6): EAGVAQSPRYKIIEKRQSVAFWCNPISGHATLYWYQQILGQGPKLLIQFQNNGVVDDSQLPKDRFSAERLKGVDSTLKIQPAKLEDSAVYLCASSRGSWSNSPLHFGNGTRLTVT.